Following are 24 T cell receptor beta chains from one sample sequenced in a study of glioma-infiltrating T cells after dendritic cell vaccination. Method: immunoSEQ multiplex PCR; TCRdb's copy keeps in-frame clones and lacks some. The data contain 71,000 or so clones, 65% to 90% of them singletons. The source was blood, collected before dendritic cell vaccination. The source is a human donor with glioblastoma.

CDR3 nucleotide sequence: TGTGCCACCAGCAGGGACAGGGGTTACGATGGCTACACCTTC. It yields the protein CATSRDRGYDGYTF. The V gene is TRBV15, the J gene TRBJ1-2, with TRBD1 matching 9 bases. The CDR3 spans 14 residues. Unmatched junction bases numbered 5, after V lost 3 bases and J lost 6 bases. CDR1 and CDR2 from the germline V gene are LNHNV and YYDKDF (reference sequence).

CDR3 coding DNA: TGTGCCAGTAGTTTGACCGGGACAGGGGGCCTTAAGGAGCAGTACTTC. Translating gives CASSLTGTGGLKEQYF. The rearrangement links TRBV19 to TRBJ2-7; TRBD1 matches 12 bases. Trimming cost V 5 bases and J 7 bases; bases outside gene matches: 12. CDR3 length: 16 residues. Germline V lookup: CDR1 LNHDA, CDR2 SQIVND (reference sequence).

V is TRBV5-1 and J is TRBJ1-1, with 9 bases fitting TRBD1. The trim removed 6 bases at V and 3 bases at J, leaving 6 bases unmatched. The CDR3 spans 14 residues. The germline gives CDR1 SGHRS, CDR2 YFSETQ. This chain's CDR3 is CASTYRGQDTEAFF. The CDR3 DNA reads as TGCGCCAGCACCTACAGGGGGCAGGACACTGAAGCTTTCTTT.

The V and J genes are TRBV28 and TRBJ1-5; TRBD1 matches at 8 bases. Germline trimming cut 6 bases from V and 3 bases from J; bases unmatched to any gene: 10. The CDR3 sequence is 16 residues long. The germline V gene encodes CDR1 MDHEN and CDR2 SYDVKM. The CDR3 sequence: CASSLTRTGINQPQHF. CDR3 nucleotides: TGTGCCAGCAGCCTCACAAGGACAGGGATCAATCAGCCCCAGCATTTT.

The chain links TRBV29-1 to TRBJ1-2, with D perhaps matching TRBD1 (5 bases). Germline-derived CDR1 and CDR2 are SQVTM and ANQGSEA. Trimming took 7 bases from V and 7 from J, leaving 13 bases between them. The CDR3 extends over 11 amino acids. CDR3 nucleotide sequence: TGCAGCGCCCAGGGTGACGGTGGCTACACCTTC. Translation: CSAQGDGGYTF.

The chain carries TRBV9 and TRBJ2-1; D is unresolved. Germline values: CDR1 SGDLS, CDR2 YYNGEE. V was trimmed by 4 bases and J by 8 bases, leaving 16 bases between them. The CDR3 length is 14 residues. The DNA for the CDR3 is TGTGCCAGCAGCCCCAATTTAGCAGAGGATGAGCAGTTCTTC. As protein: CASSPNLAEDEQFF.

This clone was counted between two and nine times. V gene TRBV7-9 combines with J gene TRBJ1-3; TRBD1 matches 8 bases. Germline loops: CDR1 SEHNR, CDR2 FQNEAQ (reference sequence). Trimming removed 5 bases from V and 3 bases from J; junction bases left unmatched: 6. The CDR3 length is 15 residues. The CDR3 sequence: CASSETGANGNTIYF. CDR3 nucleotides: TGTGCCAGCAGCGAGACAGGGGCCAATGGAAACACCATATATTTT.

The chain carries TRBV7-6 and TRBJ1-5; the D is unclear. Between the trimmed V and J ends, which lost 2 bases and 3 bases, there was a span of 5 bases. CDR3 length: 13 amino acids. Germline V gene sequence: CDR1 SGHVS, CDR2 FNYEAQ. CDR3: CASSLSFNQPQHF. The CDR3 DNA is TGTGCCAGCAGCTTATCGTTCAATCAGCCCCAGCATTTT.

The gene calls are TRBV18 and TRBJ1-4; 10 bases are shared with TRBD1. CDR3 length: 15 residues. CDR1 and CDR2 (germline): KGHSH, LQKENI. J lost 10 bases, V lost 4 bases, and 9 bases had no gene match. The CDR3 sequence is CASSLDRGLGGKLFF. The DNA of the CDR3 is TGTGCCAGCTCACTCGACAGGGGGCTAGGAGGAAAACTGTTTTTT.

The genes are TRBV5-6 and TRBJ1-1; 8 bases agree with TRBD1. Trimming took 1 base from V and 4 from J; bases not matched to a gene: 6. The CDR3 loop spans 15 amino acids. Germline CDR1 reads SGHDT; CDR2 reads YYEEEE. CDR3 coding DNA: TGTGCCAGCAGCTTGTTGGACAGGGTGGCCACTGAAGCTTTCTTT. It codes for CASSLLDRVATEAFF.

For this clone: The junction shows a germline mismatch at one end, possibly a read error. The chain uses TRBV4-1 and TRBJ1-2; unclear D gene. The CDR3 runs 14 residues. Germline V CDR1 and CDR2: MGHRA, YSYEKL. The DNA of the CDR3 is TGTGCCAGCAGCCAAGATCGCGGAGGGTTTGGCTACACCTTC. This sequence encodes CASSQDRGGFGYTF.

V and J are TRBV27 and TRBJ2-7; D might be TRBD1 (5 bases). The germline V gene encodes CDR1 MNHEY and CDR2 SMNVEV (reference sequence). CDR3 size: 13 residues. The V end was cut by 6 bases, the J end by 6 bases, with 15 bases between. CDR3 sequence reads: CASSTSQGLEQYF. The CDR3, as DNA: TGTGCCAGCAGCACATCCCAGGGCCTCGAGCAGTACTTC.

The sample holds a few counts of this clone. The chain couples TRBV6-4 to TRBJ2-3, with 13 bases lining up with TRBD2. The CDR3 extends over 16 amino acids. Germline V lookup: CDR1 MRHNA, CDR2 SNTAGT. V shed 3 bases and J 1 base; nucleotides not matched to a gene: 1. For the CDR3, the DNA is TGTGCCAGCAGTGAAGGACTAGCGGGGGGCACAGATACGCAGTATTTT. Translated: CASSEGLAGGTDTQYF.

The chain employs TRBV5-4 and TRBJ2-7; the match to TRBD1 covers 9 bases. This CDR3 is 15 amino acids long. J gave up 3 bases and V 4 bases, and 8 bases lay outside the gene matches. Per the germline V gene, CDR1 is SGHNT and CDR2 is YYREEE (reference sequence). CDR3: CASSVGKDRGYEQYF. The CDR3 DNA follows: TGTGCCAGCAGCGTAGGAAAGGACAGGGGCTACGAGCAGTACTTC.

V is TRBV7-6 and J is TRBJ2-1; D gene unclear. The V gene's germline CDR1 is SGHVS and CDR2 FNYEAQ. V gave up 1 base and J gave up 2 bases, with 6 bases separating them. The CDR3 consists of 14 residues. CDR3 region: CASSLGPAYNEQFF. The CDR3 DNA sequence: TGTGCCAGCAGCTTAGGTCCCGCCTACAATGAGCAGTTCTTC.

The rearrangement joins TRBV27 to TRBJ2-5; 7 nucleotides line up with TRBD1. V was pared by 6 bases and J by 3 bases, with 10 bases of the junction left unmatched. The CDR3 runs to 15 residues. Germline values: CDR1 MNHEY, CDR2 SMNVEV (reference sequence). CDR3 in DNA: TGTGCCAGCAGGAGACGGGACAGCGCAAAAGAGACCCAGTACTTC. This sequence encodes CASRRRDSAKETQYF.

The chain joins TRBV5-1 to TRBJ1-1; maybe TRBD1 (5 bases). The CDR3 totals 14 residues. V was pared by 3 bases and J by 6 bases, with 15 bases between. Germline lookup yields CDR1 SGHRS and CDR2 YFSETQ. As DNA, the CDR3 is TGCGCCAGCAGCTCACCGACAGCAAGCCCTGAAGCTTTCTTT. It yields the protein CASSSPTASPEAFF.

This chain joins TRBV6-6 and TRBJ2-7, with 10 bases matching TRBD1. Germline CDR1 and CDR2: MNHNY and SVGAGI (reference sequence). The V gene end was trimmed by 6 bases and the J gene end by 0 bases; junction bases not matched to a gene: 5. This CDR3 region has 15 residues. The CDR3 loop reads CASSPGTGDSYEQYF. CDR3 bases: TGTGCCAGCAGCCCAGGGACAGGGGACTCCTACGAGCAGTACTTC.

As for this clone: Germline and junction disagree at one end, which may indicate a read error. The V and J genes are TRBV7-2 and TRBJ1-3; D call uncertain. The CDR3 runs 16 residues. Germline CDR1 is SGHTA and CDR2 is FQGNSA. The CDR3 DNA reads as TGTGCCAGCACCTTACTTGGCCCAATCTCTGGAAACACCATATATTTT. Protein sequence: CASTLLGPISGNTIYF. The variable domain in full, completed from reference TRBV7-2 and TRBJ1-3, reads GAGVSQSPSNKVTEKGKDVELRCDPISGHTALYWYRQSLGQGLEFLIYFQGNSAPDKSGLPSDRFSAERTGGSVSTLTIQRTQQEDSAVYLCASTLLGPISGNTIYFGEGSWLTVV.

This clone was detected once. V gene TRBV4-2 combines with J gene TRBJ1-2, with D perhaps TRBD1 (5 bases). With 3 bases removed from V and 2 bases from J, the gap between germline ends came to 19 bases. CDR1 is LGHNA and CDR2 is YNFKEQ in the germline V gene. CDR3 size: 17 residues. As DNA, the CDR3 is TGTGCCAGCAGCCATGATCGCGCGGGAGGGGCCAACTATGGCTACACCTTC. It encodes CASSHDRAGGANYGYTF.

V and J are TRBV5-1 and TRBJ2-5; 9 positions match TRBD1. The ends lost 3 bases at V and 3 bases at J; junction bases unmatched: 0. Germline V gene lookup returns CDR1 SGHRS and CDR2 YFSETQ. The CDR3 loop spans 13 amino acids. CDR3 residues: CASSWTGEETQYF. The CDR3 DNA is TGCGCCAGCAGCTGGACAGGGGAAGAGACCCAGTACTTC.

The CDR3 DNA reads as TGTGCCAGCAGCCGACTAGCGGGAGATACGCAGTATTTT. Amino acids: CASSRLAGDTQYF. The chain is built from TRBV6-5 and TRBJ2-3, with 10 bases fitting TRBD2. The CDR3 consists of 13 residues. With V trimmed by 6 bases and J by 5 bases, 2 bases remained unmatched. Germline lookup yields CDR1 MNHEY and CDR2 SVGAGI.

The rearrangement uses TRBV2 and TRBJ2-5; TRBD2 might be the D (5 bases). CDR1 is SNHLY and CDR2 is FYNNEI in the germline V gene. The CDR3 extends over 17 amino acids. V lost 0 bases to trimming and J lost 1 base, with 15 bases between them. The CDR3 bases are TGTGCCAGCAGTGAAGCGTCGGGCGGGCCGGGCCAAGAGACCCAGTACTTC. Its translation: CASSEASGGPGQETQYF. The full variable domain, completed using reference TRBV2 and TRBJ2-5, is EPEVTQTPSHQVTQMGQEVILRCVPISNHLYFYWYRQILGQKVEFLVSFYNNEISEKSEIFDDQFSVERPDGSNFTLKIRSTKLEDSAMYFCASSEASGGPGQETQYFGPGTRLLVL.

The chain recombines TRBV30 with TRBJ1-2; a weak D match, TRBD1 (5 bases). The length of the CDR3 is 12 residues. Trimming left V 1 base short and J 9 bases short, with 12 bases between. Germline assignment: CDR1 GTSNPN and CDR2 SVGIG (reference sequence). The CDR3, as DNA: TGTGCCTGGAGTGGGACAAGGTATCGCTACACCTTC. Amino acids: CAWSGTRYRYTF.